This TCR beta chain is from a study of blood T cell repertoires in COVID-19. The CDR3 contains 17 residues. The V gene's germline CDR1 is KGHDR and CDR2 SFDVKD. V was cut by 3 bases and J by 0 bases, with 14 bases left in between. Original processing methods: The authors estimated nucleated cell counts from reference gene primer amplification. Profiling relied on immunoSEQ multiplex PCR, and the TCRdb table lists in-frame clones only, not all of them. V, J and clone size are those of that table, while D and trimming were read from the DNA. This table has almost 400,000 clones, 70% to 90% appearing once.

The sequencing input was PBMCs or T cells enriched from blood (not recorded which). The receptor was isolated from a woman in her twenties or thirties with acute COVID-19. The rearrangement uses TRBV24-1 and TRBJ1-5, with D unresolved. The CDR3 here is CATSDPSGGSSNQPQHF. The CDR3 coding sequence is TGTGCCACCAGTGATCCCTCGGGCGGGAGTAGCAATCAGCCCCAGCATTTT.